The 20 T cell receptor beta chains in this list originate from one sample, sequenced in a study of beta chain bispecific antibodies for T cell cancers. Blood mononuclear cells were expanded for 3 days using either OKT3 anti-CD3 antibody or CD3/CD28 beads. TCRdb used MiXCR to reprocess the 5' RACE reads, holding one entry per CDR3 protein. Counted here are around 8,600 distinct CDR3 sequences, 2.2% occurring once; the ten biggest clones make up 66%. Their antigens are not known. Regarding the study as a whole: Most targeted TRBV signal came from the leukemia cell line cells, not normal T cells.

This specimen was T cells from a healthy donor cultured with Jurkat leukemia cells, taken from a culture containing an anti-CD19 bispecific antibody. All receptors derive from a human donor in good health. Some clones in this sample may be carry-over from other donors' samples.

This clonotype was picked up many times. The V call is TRBV10-3, the J call TRBJ1-5; 7 nucleotides align to TRBD1. This CDR3 contains 18 residues. The V gene end was trimmed by 2 bases and the J gene end by 4 bases; junction bases not matched to a gene: 14. Per germline, CDR1 ENHRY and CDR2 SYGVKD. The CDR3 nucleotides are TGTGCCATCAGTGAGGGGAGACTAGGGACAGCGGCTAATCAGCCCCAGCATTTT. It specifies CAISEGRLGTAANQPQHF.

This clonotype appeared many times. The V and J genes are TRBV7-9 and TRBJ2-5; 8 nucleotides align to TRBD1. The CDR3 is made up of 14 amino acids. Trimming at V came to 5 bases and at J to 4 bases, leaving 6 bases not matched to a gene. CDR1 is SEHNR, CDR2 FQNEAQ, per germline (reference sequence). The CDR3 loop reads CASSGRGHGETQYF. The CDR3 bases are TGTGCCAGCAGCGGCAGGGGGCATGGAGAGACCCAGTACTTC.

This chain uses TRBV11-3 with TRBJ2-3, with a possible D match to TRBD2 (7 bases). Germline V gives CDR1 SGHNT, CDR2 YENEEA. The CDR3 has 14 amino acids. The V end was cut by 4 bases, the J end by 3 bases, with 11 bases between. The CDR3 DNA reads TGTGCCAGCAGCTACGGGGGGCTAACAGATACGCAGTATTTT. It specifies CASSYGGLTDTQYF.

This clonotype has ten or more counts. The genes are TRBV19 and TRBJ2-1, with D perhaps TRBD2 (6 bases). The length of the CDR3 is 15 residues. V was shortened by 6 bases and J by 5 bases, with 17 bases between the two germline ends. CDR1 is LNHDA and CDR2 is SQIVND in the germline V gene (reference sequence). CDR3 protein: CASRIIADGHNEQFF. The CDR3 DNA reads as TGTGCCAGTAGGATAATAGCGGACGGCCACAATGAGCAGTTCTTC.

This clonotype showed up many times. This sequence joins TRBV10-3 and TRBJ2-5; 7 positions agree with TRBD2. With 4 bases clipped from V and 3 bases from J, the junction kept 5 bases outside the gene matches. CDR3 size: 14 residues. Germline CDR1 is ENHRY and CDR2 is SYGVKD. The CDR3 DNA sequence: TGTGCCATCAGTGCGCGGCTAGCGGAAGAGACCCAGTACTTC. Amino acids: CAISARLAEETQYF.

There are many counts of this clonotype. The rearrangement uses TRBV7-9 and TRBJ1-5; no firm D call. Germline values: CDR1 SEHNR, CDR2 FQNEAQ (reference sequence). Trimming stripped 4 bases from V and 5 bases from J, with 12 bases between. This CDR3 comprises 14 residues. CDR3: CASSYDTTHQPQHF. For the CDR3, the DNA is TGTGCCAGCAGCTACGACACCACCCATCAGCCCCAGCATTTT.

At least ten counts were recorded for this clonotype. This chain uses TRBV27 with TRBJ2-1; 9 nucleotides match TRBD1. The CDR3 extends over 15 amino acids. Germline lookup yields CDR1 MNHEY and CDR2 SMNVEV (reference sequence). V shed 5 bases, J shed 6 bases, and the junction held 8 bases outside the gene matches. The CDR3 DNA reads TGTGCCAGCAGTCAGCCGGGACAGGGAGGCAATGAGCAGTTCTTC. Protein: CASSQPGQGGNEQFF.

This clonotype showed up many times. The rearrangement links TRBV7-2 to TRBJ2-7; perhaps TRBD2 as D (6 bases). Germline V gene sequence: CDR1 SGHTA, CDR2 FQGNSA. Trimming removed 5 bases at V and 3 bases at J, with 11 bases between. The CDR3 length is 13 residues. The CDR3 region has the DNA TGTGCCAGCAGCACGGGACTCGTCTACGAGCAGTACTTC. Its translation is CASSTGLVYEQYF.

Many counts were recorded for this clonotype. The chain uses TRBV5-1 and TRBJ1-3, with 8 bases that match TRBD1. The CDR3 loop spans 15 amino acids. V shed 5 bases and J 0 bases; nucleotides not matched to a gene: 4. Germline V gene data show CDR1 as SGHRS and CDR2 as YFSETQ. The DNA of the CDR3 is TGCGCCAGCAGACCCACAGGGGGCTCTGGAAACACCATATATTTT. The encoded protein is CASRPTGGSGNTIYF.

The table lists this clonotype with many counts. J is TRBJ2-3 and V is TRBV7-9, with 10 bases matching TRBD1. The CDR3 extends over 15 amino acids. The J segment lost 3 bases and the V segment lost 6 bases, leaving 6 bases of the junction unmatched. Per germline, CDR1 SEHNR and CDR2 FQNEAQ (reference sequence). The CDR3 spells CASRRQGAATDTQYF. The DNA for the CDR3 is TGTGCCAGCAGAAGACAGGGGGCGGCTACAGATACGCAGTATTTT.

Many counts were recorded for this clonotype. This chain uses TRBV20-1 with TRBJ1-5; TRBD1 might be the D (5 bases). V lost 6 bases, J lost 0 bases, and 15 bases lay in between. Germline assignment: CDR1 DFQATT and CDR2 SNEGSKA (reference sequence). The CDR3 extends over 15 amino acids. For the CDR3, the DNA is TGCAGTGCCATCAAATCGAGGGGTAGCAATCAGCCCCAGCATTTT. Translation: CSAIKSRGSNQPQHF.

This clonotype was detected ten times or more. The chain combines TRBV4-1 with TRBJ2-3, with 12 bases aligning to TRBD2. This CDR3 comprises 19 residues. V lost 4 bases, J lost 2 bases, and 13 bases stayed unmatched. The germline CDR1 and CDR2 sequences are MGHRA and YSYEKL. The CDR3 protein is CASSPGTSGPPRVTDTQYF. In DNA form, the CDR3 reads TGCGCCAGCAGCCCTGGGACTAGCGGGCCTCCAAGGGTCACAGATACGCAGTATTTT.

This clonotype was seen ten or more times. The chain is built from TRBV7-8 and TRBJ2-5, with 7 nucleotides matching TRBD1. Trimming took 5 bases from V and 5 from J; bases not matched to a gene: 8. CDR1 and CDR2 (germline): SGHVS, FQNEAQ. CDR3 length: 14 residues. CDR3: CASSGRQGTETQYF. The CDR3, as DNA: TGTGCCAGCAGCGGTAGACAGGGTACCGAGACCCAGTACTTC.

The table lists this clonotype with many counts. This rearrangement joins TRBV5-6 to TRBJ2-5, with 9 positions matching TRBD1. The ends lost 2 bases at V and 5 bases at J; junction bases unmatched: 1. Germline CDR1 is SGHDT and CDR2 is YYEEEE. The CDR3 totals 13 residues. CDR3 residues: CASSFGQGETQYF. The CDR3 coding sequence is TGTGCCAGCAGCTTTGGACAGGGGGAGACCCAGTACTTC. Complete variable domain (other parts from reference TRBV5-6 and TRBJ2-5): DAGVTQSPTHLIKTRGQQVTLRCSPKSGHDTVSWYQQALGQGPQFIFQYYEEEERQRGNFPDRFSGHQFPNYSSELNVNALLLGDSALYLCASSFGQGETQYFGPGTRLLVL.

This clonotype is deemed medium-sized (0.01 to 0.1%). The chain is built from TRBV5-1 and TRBJ1-1; no definite D call. CDR3 length: 15 amino acids. Germline assignment: CDR1 SGHRS and CDR2 YFSETQ. Trimming cost V 3 bases and J 1 base, with 13 bases left between them. The CDR3: CASSWGSYANTEAFF. CDR3 bases: TGCGCCAGCAGCTGGGGTTCGTATGCGAACACTGAAGCTTTCTTT.

The V gene is TRBV10-3, the J gene TRBJ2-3, with D unclear. Germline V gene lookup returns CDR1 ENHRY and CDR2 SYGVKD. This CDR3 region has 14 residues. Trimming stripped 3 bases from V and 3 bases from J, with 10 bases between. The CDR3 DNA reads TGTGCCATCAGTGATACCGCCGTGACAGATACGCAGTATTTT. It translates to CAISDTAVTDTQYF.

This clonotype was counted many times. V is TRBV10-3 and J is TRBJ2-1; TRBD2 agrees at 14 bases. The CDR3 loop spans 15 amino acids. V dropped 6 bases and J dropped 13; count of bases not matched to a gene: 11. CDR1 is ENHRY, CDR2 SYGVKD, per germline. As DNA, the CDR3 is TGTGCCATCAGCCCGGGACTAGCGGGGGCCCCTATACAGTTCTTC. Translating gives CAISPGLAGAPIQFF.

This clonotype showed up many times. The V and J genes are TRBV27 and TRBJ1-4; possible D gene TRBD1, 6 bases. CDR1 is MNHEY, CDR2 SMNVEV, per germline (reference sequence). This CDR3 spans 16 amino acids. The V gene lost 6 bases and the J gene lost 3 bases, with 17 bases spanning the gap. This chain's CDR3 is CASRSLFAGANEKLFF. The CDR3 DNA sequence: TGTGCCAGCAGATCCCTTTTCGCAGGGGCTAATGAAAAACTGTTTTTT.

At least ten counts were recorded for this clonotype. The chain couples TRBV5-1 to TRBJ1-1; 12 positions match TRBD1. The CDR3 is made up of 16 amino acids. With 3 bases clipped from V and 0 bases from J, the junction kept 3 bases outside the gene matches. Looked up from germline, CDR1 is SGHRS and CDR2 is YFSETQ. The CDR3 region has the DNA TGCGCCAGCAGCTCCGGGACAGGGGGCATGAACACTGAAGCTTTCTTT. This gives the protein CASSSGTGGMNTEAFF. The variable domain in full, with the rest retrieved from reference TRBV5-1 and TRBJ1-1, is KAGVTQTPRYLIKTRGQQVTLSCSPISGHRSVSWYQQTPGQGLQFLFEYFSETQRNKGNFPGRFSGRQFSNSRSEMNVSTLELGDSALYLCASSSGTGGMNTEAFFGQGTRLTVV.

This clonotype was observed at least ten times. The chain combines TRBV10-3 with TRBJ1-1, with D maybe TRBD1 (6 bases). Trimming removed 6 bases from V and 0 bases from J, with 17 bases in between. The CDR3 loop spans 16 amino acids. The germline gives CDR1 ENHRY, CDR2 SYGVKD. The DNA for the CDR3 is TGTGCCATCAGCCTAGGGGGGATACCGATGAACACTGAAGCTTTCTTT. This encodes CAISLGGIPMNTEAFF.